This T cell receptor beta chain was sequenced during a study of post-analysis software for immune sequencing data. About the study: As for disease course, relapsing-remitting, secondary progressive and progressive-relapsing multiple sclerosis were all included. Broader study findings: Normalized Chao1 diversity was significantly reduced in patients versus controls. Among 4 or 5 TRBV segments more frequent in patients than controls were TRBV5-6, TRBV5-1 and TRBV20-1. Clustering by F measure revealed strong co-clustering among samples prepared together in one batch.

Unique molecular identifiers featured in each of the TCR beta cDNA libraries. Starting from approximately 1 to 10 million T cells, the study yielded roughly 0.5 million cDNA molecules. TCRdb analysed the PCR reads with MiXCR anew, one entry per CDR3 protein. The data hold around 700,000 distinct CDR3 sequences, with approximately 59% observed a single time. The CDR3 spans 16 residues. V shed 5 bases and J 2 bases; nucleotides not matched to a gene: 9. The V gene's germline CDR1 is SGHAT and CDR2 FQNNGV. In its sample, this clonotype ranks as hyperexpanded. What it binds is not known. This receptor was identified in a girl aged 2-15 years with multiple sclerosis. V and J are TRBV11-2 and TRBJ2-5; the match to TRBD1 covers 9 bases. Sequenced: blood. The CDR3 nucleotides read TGTGCCAGCAGCCCGACAGGGGGGTTTAGTCAAGAGACCCAGTACTTC. Protein product: CASSPTGGFSQETQYF. Filled out from reference TRBV11-2 and TRBJ2-5, the complete variable domain reads EAGVAQSPRYKIIEKRQSVAFWCNPISGHATLYWYQQILGQGPKLLIQFQNNGVVDDSQLPKDRFSAERLKGVDSTLKIQPAKLEDSAVYLCASSPTGGFSQETQYFGPGTRLLVL.